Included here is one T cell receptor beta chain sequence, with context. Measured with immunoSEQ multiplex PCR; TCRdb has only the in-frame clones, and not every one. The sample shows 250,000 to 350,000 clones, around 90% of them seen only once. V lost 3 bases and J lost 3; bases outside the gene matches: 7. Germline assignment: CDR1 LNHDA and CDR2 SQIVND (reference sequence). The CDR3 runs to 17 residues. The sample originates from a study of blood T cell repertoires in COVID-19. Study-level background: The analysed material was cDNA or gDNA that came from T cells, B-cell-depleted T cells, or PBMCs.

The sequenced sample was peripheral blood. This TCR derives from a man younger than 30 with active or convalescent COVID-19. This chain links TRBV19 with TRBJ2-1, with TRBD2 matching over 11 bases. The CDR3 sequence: CASSIGLAGELYNEQFF. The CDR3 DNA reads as TGTGCCAGTAGTATTGGACTAGCGGGCGAACTCTACAATGAGCAGTTCTTC.